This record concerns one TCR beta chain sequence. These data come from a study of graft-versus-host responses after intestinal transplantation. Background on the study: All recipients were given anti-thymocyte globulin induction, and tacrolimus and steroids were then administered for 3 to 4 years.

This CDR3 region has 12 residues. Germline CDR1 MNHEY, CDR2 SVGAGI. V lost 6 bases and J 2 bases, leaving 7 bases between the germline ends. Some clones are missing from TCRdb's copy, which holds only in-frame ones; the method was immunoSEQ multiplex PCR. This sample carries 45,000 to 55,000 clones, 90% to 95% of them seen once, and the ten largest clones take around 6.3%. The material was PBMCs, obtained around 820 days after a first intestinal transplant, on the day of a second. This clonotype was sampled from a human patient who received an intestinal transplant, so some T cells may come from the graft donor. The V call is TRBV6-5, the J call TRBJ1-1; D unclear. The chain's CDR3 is CASRPRNTEAFF. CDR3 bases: TGTGCCAGCAGACCAAGAAACACTGAAGCTTTCTTT.